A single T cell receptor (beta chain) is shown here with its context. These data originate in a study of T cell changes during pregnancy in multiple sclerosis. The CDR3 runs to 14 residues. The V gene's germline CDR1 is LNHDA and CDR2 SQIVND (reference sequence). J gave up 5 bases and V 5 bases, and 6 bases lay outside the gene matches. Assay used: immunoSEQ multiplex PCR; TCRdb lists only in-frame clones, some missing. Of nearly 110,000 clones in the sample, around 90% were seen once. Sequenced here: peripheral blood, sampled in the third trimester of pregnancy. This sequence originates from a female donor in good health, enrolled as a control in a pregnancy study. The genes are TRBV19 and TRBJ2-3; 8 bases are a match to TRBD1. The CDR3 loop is CASSQQGVVDTQYF. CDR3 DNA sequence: TGTGCCAGTAGTCAACAGGGGGTTGTAGATACGCAGTATTTT.